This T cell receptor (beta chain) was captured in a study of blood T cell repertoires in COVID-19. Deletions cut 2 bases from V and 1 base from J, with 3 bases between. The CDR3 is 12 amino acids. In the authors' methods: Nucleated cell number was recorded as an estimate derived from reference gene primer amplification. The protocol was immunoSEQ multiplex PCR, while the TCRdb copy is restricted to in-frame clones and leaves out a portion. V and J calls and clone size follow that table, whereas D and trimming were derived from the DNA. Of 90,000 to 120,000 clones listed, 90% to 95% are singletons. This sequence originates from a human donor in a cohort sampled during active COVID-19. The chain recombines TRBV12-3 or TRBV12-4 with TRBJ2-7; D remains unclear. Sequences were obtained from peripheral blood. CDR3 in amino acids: CASSLRSYEQYF. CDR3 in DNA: TGTGCCAGCAGTTTACGGTCCTACGAGCAGTACTTC.